One sample yielded the 11 T cell receptor beta chains listed below, sequenced in a study of blood T cell repertoires in COVID-19 (dated by TCRdb to 2019 to 2021). Receptor libraries were prepared by the immunoSEQ multiplex PCR assay. TCRdb took over this immuneACCESS table, retaining in-frame rearrangements with V and J assigned. Such tables are incomplete; in checked studies, under half of the missing clones stem from an unresolved V gene, and the remainder is unexplained. The sample data list approximately 330,000 clones, and around 90% of these were observed just once. The ten largest make up approximately 10% of the sample. Sequencing was performed on peripheral blood. Receptor source: a man younger than 40 with COVID-19, enrolled during active disease.

The chain carries TRBV6-5 and TRBJ2-6; D not certain. The CDR3 totals 14 residues. V lost 6 bases and J lost 0, with 6 bases in between. Germline CDR1 MNHEY, CDR2 SVGAGI. In DNA, the CDR3 is TGTGCCAGCAGGAGGATCTCTGGGGCCAACGTCCTGACTTTC. Amino acids: CASRRISGANVLTF.

The chain combines TRBV28 with TRBJ2-1; 8 bases agree with TRBD2. Trimming at V came to 4 bases and at J to 15 bases, leaving 8 bases not matched to a gene. Germline assignment: CDR1 MDHEN and CDR2 SYDVKM. The CDR3 runs 12 residues. CDR3 coding DNA: TGTGCCAGCAGTTCCAACAGCGGGAGTCTGTTCTTC. It specifies CASSSNSGSLFF. The full variable domain, completed using reference TRBV28 and TRBJ2-1, is DVKVTQSSRYLVKRTGEKVFLECVQDMDHENMFWYRQDPGLGLRLIYFSYDVKMKEKGDIPEGYSVSREKKERFSLILESASTNQTSMYLCASSSNSGSLFFGPGTRLTVL.

The chain combines TRBV19 with TRBJ1-2; 10 bases fit TRBD1. Germline V gives CDR1 LNHDA, CDR2 SQIVND (reference sequence). The CDR3 contains 15 residues. With 7 bases clipped from V and 0 bases from J, the junction kept 5 bases outside the gene matches. The CDR3 DNA is TGTGCCAGTAACCCAGGACAGGGGGCTAACTATGGCTACACCTTC. Its translation: CASNPGQGANYGYTF.

The rearrangement links TRBV10-1 to TRBJ1-1; no definite D call. Germline values: CDR1 WNHNN, CDR2 SYGVQD (reference sequence). V lost 7 bases and J lost 11, with 14 bases in between. The CDR3 covers 11 residues. Here the CDR3 reads CASKEGRRAFF. The CDR3 DNA reads TGCGCCAGCAAAGAGGGAAGGAGGGCTTTCTTT.

V usage is TRBV24-1 and J usage is TRBJ2-1; 13 positions match TRBD2. V lost 10 bases to trimming and J lost 5 bases; unmatched junction nucleotides: 7. In germline, CDR1 is KGHDR, CDR2 SFDVKD. This CDR3 has 15 residues. This CDR3 is CATGLAGAGDNEQFF. In DNA form, the CDR3 reads TGTGCCACAGGACTAGCGGGGGCCGGCGACAATGAGCAGTTCTTC.

J is TRBJ2-4 and V is TRBV27; D possibly corresponds to TRBD1 (5 bases). The V end lost 5 bases, the J end lost 5 bases, and 22 bases lay between the germline ends. CDR1 is MNHEY, CDR2 SMNVEV, per germline (reference sequence). The length of the CDR3 is 17 residues. CDR3 coding DNA: TGTGCCAGCAGTAGGAATCAAAGGGGTCCCGGGCAAAACATTCAGTACTTC. The encoded protein is CASSRNQRGPGQNIQYF.

This chain joins TRBV19 and TRBJ1-5; D gene uncertain. The germline gives CDR1 LNHDA, CDR2 SQIVND (reference sequence). CDR3 length: 13 amino acids. Deletions cut 3 bases from V and 5 bases from J, with 8 bases between. CDR3 coding DNA: TGTGCCAGTAGTATGAGCCGAGATCAGCCCCAGCATTTT. This codes for CASSMSRDQPQHF.

V gene TRBV21-1 combines with J gene TRBJ2-7; the table's TRBD1 call for D was not verified on the DNA. TRBV21-1 has pseudogene status. The CDR3 extends over 17 amino acids. CDR3 sequence (DNA): TGTGCCAGCAGCAAAGGACAGGGGACACCCTTACCCTACGAGCAGTACTTC. This sequence encodes CASSKGQGTPLPYEQYF.

This rearrangement joins TRBV14 to TRBJ2-3, with 7 nucleotides matching TRBD2. CDR1 is SGHDN, CDR2 FVKESK, per germline. The CDR3 has 15 residues. The trim removed 3 bases at V and 2 bases at J, leaving 5 bases unmatched. In DNA form, the CDR3 reads TGTGCCAGCAGCCAGACAGCGGGGTACACAGATACGCAGTATTTT. This translates into CASSQTAGYTDTQYF.

A single count supports this clone. The gene calls are TRBV28 and TRBJ2-7, with TRBD2 matching 12 bases. CDR1 is MDHEN and CDR2 is SYDVKM in the germline V gene. This CDR3 has 12 amino acids. The CDR3 DNA follows: TGTGCTGCGGGGCTAGCGGGAGGGGAGCAGTACTTC. This translates into CAAGLAGGEQYF.

The J gene is TRBJ2-7, the V gene TRBV7-8, with D possibly matching TRBD1 (5 bases). Trimming removed 1 base at V and 1 base at J, with 11 bases between. The CDR3 extends over 15 amino acids. Germline lookup yields CDR1 SGHVS and CDR2 FQNEAQ. The CDR3 DNA reads TGTGCCAGCAGCTTAGGTAGGCAGGGTTCCTACGAGCAGTACTTC. Its translation is CASSLGRQGSYEQYF.